This is a list of T cell receptor beta chains from one sample in a study of cytomegalovirus exposure and HLA in healthy donors. The protocol was immunoSEQ multiplex PCR, while the TCRdb copy is restricted to in-frame clones and leaves out a portion. Of about 120,000 clones listed, about three quarters are singletons. The sequenced sample was PBMCs. The source of these receptors is a man between 60 and 75 years old in good health and CMV-seropositive. CDR3s include the opening cysteine and the closing phenylalanine or tryptophan. The order of the fields is J gene, D gene, clone size, V gene, CDR3 DNA, CDR3 protein. A D gene is named only where the DNA matches it firmly. Rows may omit the clone size; those that give it use once, few, many or a size class.

>TRBJ1-4|TRBD1|.|TRBV28
TGTGCCAGCAGTTCCCAGGGGGCGGGGGATGAAAAACTGTTTTTT
CASSSQGAGDEKLFF
>TRBJ2-5|.|once|TRBV5-1
TGCGCCAGCAGCTCGGGTAGGGGTTTGGCGGAGACCCAGTACTTC
CASSSGRGLAETQYF
>TRBJ1-5|.|.|TRBV2
TGTGCCAGCAGGGGGGGGCCTCGTTGGCCCCAGCATTTT
CASRGGPRWPQHF
>TRBJ2-1|TRBD2|once|TRBV30
TGTGCCTGGTCCCGGTCGACTAGCGATGAGCAGTTCTTC
CAWSRSTSDEQFF
>TRBJ1-4|TRBD1|few|TRBV28
TGTGCCAGCAGTGGGGACAGCGGAGCGACTAATGAAAAACTGTTTTTT
CASSGDSGATNEKLFF
>TRBJ1-6|.|once|TRBV5-1
TGCGCCAGCAGCCCGGACTGGGAGGGTTCACCCCTCCACTTT
CASSPDWEGSPLHF
>TRBJ1-5|TRBD1|.|TRBV7-8
TGTGCCAGCAGCTTAGTCAGGGGGCGCGGCAATCAGCCCCAGCATTTT
CASSLVRGRGNQPQHF
>TRBJ2-2|TRBD1|.|TRBV5-1
TGCGCCAGCAGCTTGGTTGGTCCAGGGGGAAGAACCGGGGAGCTGTTTTTT
CASSLVGPGGRTGELFF
>TRBJ2-7|.|.|TRBV5-1
TGCGCCAGCAGCTTGTCAGGGGGGTTCTACGAGCAGTACTTC
CASSLSGGFYEQYF
>TRBJ2-7|.|.|TRBV11-3
TGTGCCAGCAGCTTAGGAGGGCCGGGGGAGTACGAGCAGTACTTC
CASSLGGPGEYEQYF
>TRBJ2-1|TRBD1|.|TRBV6-1
TGTGCCAGCAACCCCGGGACAGGGGACTATGAGCAGTTCTTC
CASNPGTGDYEQFF
>TRBJ1-4|.|.|TRBV7-9
TGTGCCAGCAGCTTAGTCAGGGGTAATAATGAAAAACTGTTTTTT
CASSLVRGNNEKLFF
>TRBJ1-5|TRBD1|once|TRBV25-1
TGTGCCAGCAGCGGGACAGGGCATAGCAATCAGCCCCAGCATTTT
CASSGTGHSNQPQHF
>TRBJ2-2|TRBD1|.|TRBV27
TGTGCCAGCAGTTTACGCCCGACAGGGAAGACTACCGGGGAGCTGTTTTTT
CASSLRPTGKTTGELFF
>TRBJ2-1|TRBD2|few|TRBV2
TGTGCCAGCATGTTACGGGACTACAGTTCCAATGAGCAGTTCTTC
CASMLRDYSSNEQFF
>TRBJ2-1|.|.|TRBV9
TGTGCCAGCAGCGTAATAGGGGGGGCTAACAATGAGCAGTTCTTC
CASSVIGGANNEQFF
>TRBJ1-5|.|.|TRBV29-1
TGCAGCGTTGCCGGGGGGCCGAATAGCAATCAGCCCCAGCATTTT
CSVAGGPNSNQPQHF
>TRBJ2-7|.|once|TRBV30
TGTGCCTGGACTCTCTCGGGGGGCTTTAACGAGCAGTACTTC
CAWTLSGGFNEQYF
>TRBJ2-7|TRBD2|.|TRBV4-1
TGCGCCAGCAGCCAAAACCCGGCTAGCGGGACCCTCGAGCAGTACTTC
CASSQNPASGTLEQYF
>TRBJ2-5|TRBD1|.|TRBV5-4
TGTGCCAGCAGCTTGGCCGTGGACAGGGGGCAGGAGACCCAGTACTTC
CASSLAVDRGQETQYF
>TRBJ2-5|.|once|TRBV27
.
CASSSSSPGEETQYF
>TRBJ2-7|TRBD1|.|TRBV2
TGTGCCAGCTCCCGGGGCGGGCAGGGGGCCAGGGAGCAGTACTTC
CASSRGGQGAREQYF
>TRBJ1-1|TRBD1|.|TRBV5-6
TGTGCCAGCACCCGATACAGGGGGTTTGAAGCTTTCTTT
CASTRYRGFEAFF
>TRBJ1-1|.|.|TRBV7-9
TGTTCCAGCAGCCGGAGGACAGAAATGAACACTGAAGCTTTCTTT
CSSSRRTEMNTEAFF
>TRBJ2-5|TRBD1|.|TRBV18
TGTGCCAGCTCACCGGGACAGATCCAAGAGACCCAGTACTTC
CASSPGQIQETQYF
>TRBJ1-1|TRBD1|.|TRBV5-1
TGCGCCAGCACCCCCGGGACAGGCAACACTGAAGCTTTCTTT
CASTPGTGNTEAFF
>TRBJ1-1|TRBD1|.|TRBV10-3
TGTGCCATCAGTGACCGACAGGGGGGAGAGGCTGAAGCTTTCTTT
CAISDRQGGEAEAFF
>TRBJ2-7|.|.|TRBV6-6
TGTGCCAGCAGTTACTCGGGGCCTCGAGAGCAGTACTTC
CASSYSGPREQYF